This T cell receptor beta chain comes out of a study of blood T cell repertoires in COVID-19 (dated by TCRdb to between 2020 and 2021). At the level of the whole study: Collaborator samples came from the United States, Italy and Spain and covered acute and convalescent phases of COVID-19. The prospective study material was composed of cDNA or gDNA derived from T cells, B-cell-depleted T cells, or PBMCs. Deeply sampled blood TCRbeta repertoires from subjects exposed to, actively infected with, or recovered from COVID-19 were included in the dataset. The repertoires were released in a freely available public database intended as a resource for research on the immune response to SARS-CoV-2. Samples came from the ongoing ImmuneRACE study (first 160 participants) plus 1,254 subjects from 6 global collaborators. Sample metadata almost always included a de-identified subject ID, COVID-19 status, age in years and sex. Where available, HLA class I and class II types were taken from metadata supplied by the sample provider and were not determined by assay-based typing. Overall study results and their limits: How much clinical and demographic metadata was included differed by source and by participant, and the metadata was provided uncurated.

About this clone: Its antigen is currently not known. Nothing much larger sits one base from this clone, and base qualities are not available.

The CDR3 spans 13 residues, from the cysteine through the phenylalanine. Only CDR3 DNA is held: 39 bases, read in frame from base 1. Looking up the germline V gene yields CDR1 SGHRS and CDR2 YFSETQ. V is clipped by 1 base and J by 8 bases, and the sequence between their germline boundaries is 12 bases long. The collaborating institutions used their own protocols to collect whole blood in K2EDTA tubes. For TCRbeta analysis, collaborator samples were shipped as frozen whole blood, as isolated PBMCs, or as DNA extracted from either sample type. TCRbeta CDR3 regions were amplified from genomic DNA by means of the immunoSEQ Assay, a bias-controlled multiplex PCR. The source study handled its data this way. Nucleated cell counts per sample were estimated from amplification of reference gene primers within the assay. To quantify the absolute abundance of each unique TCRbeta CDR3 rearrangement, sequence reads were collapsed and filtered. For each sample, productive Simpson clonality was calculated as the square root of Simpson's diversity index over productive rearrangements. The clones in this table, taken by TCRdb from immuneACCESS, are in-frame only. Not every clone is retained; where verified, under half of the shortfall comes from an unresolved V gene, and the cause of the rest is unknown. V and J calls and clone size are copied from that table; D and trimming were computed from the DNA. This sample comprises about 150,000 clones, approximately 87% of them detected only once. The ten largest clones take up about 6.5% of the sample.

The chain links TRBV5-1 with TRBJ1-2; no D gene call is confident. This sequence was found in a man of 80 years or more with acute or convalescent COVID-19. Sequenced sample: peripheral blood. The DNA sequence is TGCGCCAGCAGCTTGACTCGCGGAGAAGGCTACACCTTC. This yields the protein CASSLTRGEGYTF.